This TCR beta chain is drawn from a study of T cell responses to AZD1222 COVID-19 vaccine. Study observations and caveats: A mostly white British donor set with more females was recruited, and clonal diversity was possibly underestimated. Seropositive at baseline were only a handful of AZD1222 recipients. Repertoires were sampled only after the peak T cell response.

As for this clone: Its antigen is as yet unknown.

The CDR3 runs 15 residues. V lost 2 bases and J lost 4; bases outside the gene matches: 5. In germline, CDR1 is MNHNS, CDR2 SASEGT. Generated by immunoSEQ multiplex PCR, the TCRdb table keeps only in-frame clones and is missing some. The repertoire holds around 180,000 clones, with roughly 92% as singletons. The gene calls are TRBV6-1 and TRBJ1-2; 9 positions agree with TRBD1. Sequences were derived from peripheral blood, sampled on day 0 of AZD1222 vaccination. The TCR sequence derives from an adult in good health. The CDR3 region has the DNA TGTGCCAGCAGTGAAAGGACAGGGGACGGCTATGGCTACACCTTC. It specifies CASSERTGDGYGYTF.